Listed here are 13 T cell receptor beta chains from one sample, sequenced in a study of blood T cell repertoires in COVID-19. Libraries were prepared by immunoSEQ multiplex PCR; TCRdb keeps only in-frame clonotypes and omits some of them. The sample has approximately 440,000 clones, approximately 86% seen once. The sample consisted of PBMCs or T cells enriched from blood (not recorded which). The receptors here all came from a woman aged 18-30 years who had recovered from COVID-19.

V and J are TRBV10-3 and TRBJ2-3; D call uncertain. The CDR3 has 11 residues. V was trimmed by 4 bases and J by 9 bases, leaving 8 bases between them. Germline V gives CDR1 ENHRY, CDR2 SYGVKD. The chain's CDR3 is CAISGGSTQYF. The DNA of the CDR3 is TGTGCCATCAGTGGTGGCTCGACGCAGTATTTT.

CDR3 amino acids: CASSLDRGWGTEAFF. The CDR3 DNA is TGCGCCAGCAGCTTGGACAGGGGTTGGGGCACTGAAGCTTTCTTT. The chain links TRBV5-1 to TRBJ1-1; TRBD1 matches at 7 bases. Per germline, CDR1 SGHRS and CDR2 YFSETQ. The ends lost 0 bases at V and 4 bases at J; junction bases unmatched: 6. The CDR3 runs 15 residues.

The chain recombines TRBV13 with TRBJ2-7; the match to TRBD1 covers 10 bases. V lost 3 bases and J lost 9; bases outside the gene matches: 8. The CDR3 is 14 residues long. Per germline, CDR1 PRHDT and CDR2 FYEKMQ (reference sequence). CDR3 protein: CASSLGTGASAQYF. CDR3 DNA sequence: TGTGCCAGCAGCTTGGGGACAGGGGCGTCGGCGCAGTACTTC.

This clone occurred once. The rearrangement links TRBV4-1 to TRBJ2-1, with D hard to call. V was pared by 0 bases and J by 0 bases, with 9 bases between. The CDR3 contains 16 residues. Germline V CDR1 and CDR2: MGHRA, YSYEKL. This CDR3 is CASSQDLASSYNEQFF. DNA of the CDR3: TGCGCCAGCAGCCAAGATTTAGCAAGCTCCTACAATGAGCAGTTCTTC.

This sequence joins TRBV9 and TRBJ2-5; no clear D. Germline V gene data show CDR1 as SGDLS and CDR2 as YYNGEE. The CDR3 is made up of 15 amino acids. The V end was cut by 0 bases, the J end by 0 bases, with 9 bases between. This chain's CDR3 is CASSVGNSYQETQYF. In nucleotides, the CDR3 is TGTGCCAGCAGCGTAGGAAACTCCTACCAAGAGACCCAGTACTTC.

The V call is TRBV6-1, the J call TRBJ1-2, with D possibly matching TRBD1 (5 bases). V was trimmed by 3 bases and J by 3 bases, leaving 17 bases between them. CDR3 length equals 16 residues. Per the germline V gene, CDR1 is MNHNS and CDR2 is SASEGT. The CDR3 here is CASSDVARGNDYGYTF. CDR3 DNA: TGTGCCAGCAGTGACGTCGCTCGGGGGAACGACTATGGCTACACCTTC.

A note on this clone: The same CDR3 can be traced to other DNA sequences in this sample. The genes are TRBV5-1 and TRBJ2-5; 14 bases fit TRBD2. This CDR3 is 16 amino acids long. From germline, CDR1 is SGHRS and CDR2 YFSETQ. Trimming took 4 bases from V and 5 from J; bases not matched to a gene: 7. The CDR3 DNA sequence: TGCGCCAGCAGCCCTGGACTAGCGGGGGGCGGGGAGACCCAGTACTTC. Encoded protein: CASSPGLAGGGETQYF.

V usage is TRBV5-1 and J usage is TRBJ2-1, with D tentatively TRBD1 (6 bases). Germline loops: CDR1 SGHRS, CDR2 YFSETQ. The CDR3 consists of 14 residues. V dropped 2 bases and J dropped 6 bases, with 12 bases sitting between them. The CDR3 loop reads CASSLSGHGNEQFF. CDR3 sequence (DNA): TGCGCCAGCAGCTTATCGGGACACGGCAATGAGCAGTTCTTC.

The V gene is TRBV20-1, the J gene TRBJ1-2; D not resolved. The germline V and J ends were trimmed by 3 bases and 6 bases, with 8 bases remaining between them. The CDR3 length is 11 residues. The germline V gene has CDR1 DFQATT and CDR2 SNEGSKA (reference sequence). The CDR3 loop reads CSARRPNGYTF. The CDR3 nucleotides are TGCAGTGCTAGGAGGCCTAATGGCTACACCTTC.

This CDR3 reads CASRRNNSPLHF. The CDR3, as DNA: TGTGCCAGCCGGAGGAATAATTCACCCCTCCACTTT. The chain uses TRBV7-2 and TRBJ1-6, with D unclear. Germline loops: CDR1 SGHTA, CDR2 FQGNSA. CDR3 size: 12 residues. The V and J ends lost 8 bases and 5 bases respectively, with 7 bases between them. Looking up the rest from reference TRBV7-2 and TRBJ1-6 gives the full variable domain: GAGVSQSPSNKVTEKGKDVELRCDPISGHTALYWYRQSLGQGLEFLIYFQGNSAPDKSGLPSDRFSAERTGGSVSTLTIQRTQQEDSAVYLCASRRNNSPLHFGNGTRLTVT.

The J gene is TRBJ2-3, the V gene TRBV5-4; 11 bases match TRBD2. V lost 2 bases and J lost 1; bases outside the gene matches: 9. The CDR3 has 18 amino acids. Germline loops: CDR1 SGHNT, CDR2 YYREEE (reference sequence). CDR3 region: CASSFGSGGAEGTDTQYF. CDR3 nucleotide sequence: TGTGCCAGCAGCTTTGGTAGCGGGGGGGCGGAGGGCACAGATACGCAGTATTTT.

V usage is TRBV12-3 or TRBV12-4 and J usage is TRBJ1-1; 8 positions agree with TRBD1. The CDR3 consists of 13 residues. V was clipped by 11 bases and J by 3 bases; unmatched bases: 8. In DNA form, the CDR3 reads TGTGCCGGTCGGACAGGGAAGGACACTGAAGCTTTCTTT. Protein: CAGRTGKDTEAFF.

This chain uses TRBV28 with TRBJ1-1; tentatively, D is TRBD1 (6 bases). The CDR3 has 15 amino acids. The V end lost 6 bases, the J end lost 1 base, and 15 bases lay between the germline ends. Germline CDR1 is MDHEN and CDR2 is SYDVKM. The CDR3 nucleotides are TGTGCCAGCAGCGACTCGGGACACAAGAACACTGAAGCTTTCTTT. It codes for CASSDSGHKNTEAFF.